Described below is a single T cell receptor (beta chain) sequence and its context. Its antigen is unknown. Germline and junction disagree at one end, which may indicate a read error. The data derive from a study of lung T cells in sarcoidosis with Löfgren's syndrome (dated by TCRdb to about 2017). With respect to the entire study: Sarcoidosis was characterized as a granulomatous, predominantly pulmonary disease marked by accumulation of CD4+ T cells in bronchoalveolar lavage fluid. The repertoire analyses were focused on Lofgren's syndrome patients. General conclusions and limits of the study: Multiple Lofgren's syndrome patients were reported to share TRAV12-1 and TRBV2 CDR3 motifs, a finding that suggests public CD4+ TCR repertoires. Compared with control subjects, Lofgren's syndrome patients were reported to have TRAV12-1 and TRBV2 as the most expanded V gene segments. Recognition of a sarcoidosis-associated antigen was only suggested; the antigen itself remained putative and unidentified. Analysis of alphabeta pairing showed that TRAV12-1 paired preferentially with TRBV2, and the TCRs formed by this pairing showed CDR3 homology.

Sequences SGHVS (CDR1) and FNYEAQ (CDR2) are obtained from the germline V gene. The CDR3 covers 14 residues, taking in both the cysteine and the phenylalanine. The only DNA kept is the CDR3, 42 bases in frame from the first base. TCR repertoires were profiled from CD4+ T cells obtained by bronchoalveolar lavage. Sequencing used an Illumina MiSeq. Through fastp at Q25 and MiXCR, TCRdb rebuilt clones from the public reads, retaining in-frame beta chains. Each CDR3 protein appears once, grouped with its most common genes and DNA. For this sample there are 7,000 to 9,000 distinct CDR3 sequences; roughly 21% appear just once. The ten largest clonotypes hold under 30% of the sample.

The rearranged chain carries TRBV7-6 and TRBJ1-4; 9 middle bases align to TRBD1. The material sequenced was CD4+ T cells from bronchoalveolar lavage fluid. This clonotype originated in a human donor with sarcoidosis (Löfgren's syndrome or another form), or a control subject (not recorded which). The CDR3 in this case is CAGSQGQGGEKLFF. The nucleotide sequence is given as TGTGCCGGCAGTCAGGGACAGGGCGGGGAAAAACTGTTTTTT.